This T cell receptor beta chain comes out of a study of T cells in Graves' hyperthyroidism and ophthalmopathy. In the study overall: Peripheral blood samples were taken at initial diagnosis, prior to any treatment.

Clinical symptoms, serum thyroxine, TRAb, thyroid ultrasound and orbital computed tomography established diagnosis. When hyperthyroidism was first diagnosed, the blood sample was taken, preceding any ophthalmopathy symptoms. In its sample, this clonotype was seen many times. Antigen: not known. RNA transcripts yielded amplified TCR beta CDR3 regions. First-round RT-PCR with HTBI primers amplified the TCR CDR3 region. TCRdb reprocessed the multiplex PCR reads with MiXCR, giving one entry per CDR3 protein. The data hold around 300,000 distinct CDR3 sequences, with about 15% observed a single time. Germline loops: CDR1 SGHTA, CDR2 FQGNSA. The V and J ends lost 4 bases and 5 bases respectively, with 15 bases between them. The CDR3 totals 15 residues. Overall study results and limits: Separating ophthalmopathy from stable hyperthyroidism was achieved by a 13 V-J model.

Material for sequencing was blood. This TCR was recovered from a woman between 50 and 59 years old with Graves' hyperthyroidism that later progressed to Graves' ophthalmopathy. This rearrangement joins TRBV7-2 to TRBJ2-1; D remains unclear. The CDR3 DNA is TGTGCCAGCAGCTCTGCGTACAGTTTCGACAATGAGCAGTTCTTC. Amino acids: CASSSAYSFDNEQFF.